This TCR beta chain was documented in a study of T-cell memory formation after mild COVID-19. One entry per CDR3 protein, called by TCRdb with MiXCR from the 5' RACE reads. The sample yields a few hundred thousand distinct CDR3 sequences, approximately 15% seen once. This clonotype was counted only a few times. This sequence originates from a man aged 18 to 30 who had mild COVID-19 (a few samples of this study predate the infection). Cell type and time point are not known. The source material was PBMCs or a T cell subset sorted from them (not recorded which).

The CDR3: CASSFITGGYNEQFF. For the CDR3, the DNA is TGTGCCAGCAGCTTCATTACCGGGGGGTACAATGAGCAGTTCTTC. J is TRBJ2-1 and V is TRBV7-6; 7 nucleotides line up with TRBD2. The V segment lost 3 bases and the J segment 4 bases; nucleotides outside the gene matches: 6. Germline CDR1 and CDR2: SGHVS and FNYEAQ. The CDR3 is 15 amino acids. The variable domain in full, completed from reference TRBV7-6 and TRBJ2-1, reads GAGVSQSPRYKVTKRGQDVALRCDPISGHVSLYWYRQALGQGPEFLTYFNYEAQQDKSGLPNDRFSAERPEGSISTLTIQRTEQRDSAMYRCASSFITGGYNEQFFGPGTRLTVL.